Listed here is a single T cell receptor beta chain. Its antigen is unidentified. Primers for the PCR totalled 60 Vbeta and 13 Jbeta. Per the original methods: A later analysis tallied tens of millions of unique TCR beta chains, around 12 million of them shared. Profiling relied on immunoSEQ multiplex PCR, and the TCRdb table lists in-frame clones only, not all of them. That table furnishes V, J and clone size, whereas the DNA furnished D and trimming. The table lists 180,000 or so clones, 65% to 85% of them singletons. Germline values: CDR1 LGHNA, CDR2 YSLEER. This CDR3 region has 14 residues. The germline V and J ends were trimmed by 2 bases and 7 bases, with 12 bases remaining between them. The sample originates from a study of cytomegalovirus exposure and HLA in healthy donors. Study outcomes and limitations: While the bulk of TCR sequences proved rare, some public TCRs turned up in many donors. Earlier results showed most TCR beta V segments being productive about 90% or about 30% of the time. The classifier reportedly diagnosed cytomegalovirus status with high specificity and sensitivity.

This clonotype was sampled from a woman between 45 and 65 years old in good health and CMV-seropositive. Material: PBMCs. The chain carries TRBV4-3 and TRBJ2-1; D uncertain. The DNA for the CDR3 is TGCGCCAGCAGCCAATTGTCAAGCCGTAATGAGCAGTTCTTC. It is translated as CASSQLSSRNEQFF.